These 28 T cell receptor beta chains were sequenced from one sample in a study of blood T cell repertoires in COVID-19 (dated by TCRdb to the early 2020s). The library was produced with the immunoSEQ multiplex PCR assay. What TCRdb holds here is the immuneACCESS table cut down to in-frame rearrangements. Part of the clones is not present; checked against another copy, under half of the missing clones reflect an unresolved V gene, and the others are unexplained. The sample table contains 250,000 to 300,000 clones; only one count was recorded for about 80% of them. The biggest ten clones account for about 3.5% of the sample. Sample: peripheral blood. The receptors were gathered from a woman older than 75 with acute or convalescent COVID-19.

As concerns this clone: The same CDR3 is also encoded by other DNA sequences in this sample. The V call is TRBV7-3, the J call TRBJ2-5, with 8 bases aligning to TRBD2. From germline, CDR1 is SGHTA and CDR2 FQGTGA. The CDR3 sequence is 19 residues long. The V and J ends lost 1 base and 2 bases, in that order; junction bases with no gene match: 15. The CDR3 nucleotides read TGTGCCAGCAGCTTAAGAGGTGCTGGGGCGGGGGGCCTTCAAGAGACCCAGTACTTC. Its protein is CASSLRGAGAGGLQETQYF.

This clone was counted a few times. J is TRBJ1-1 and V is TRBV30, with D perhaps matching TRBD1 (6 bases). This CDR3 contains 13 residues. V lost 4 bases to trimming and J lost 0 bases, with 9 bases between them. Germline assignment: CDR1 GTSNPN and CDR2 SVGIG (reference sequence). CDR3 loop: CAWKTGMNTEAFF. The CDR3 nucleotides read TGTGCCTGGAAGACAGGCATGAACACTGAAGCTTTCTTT.

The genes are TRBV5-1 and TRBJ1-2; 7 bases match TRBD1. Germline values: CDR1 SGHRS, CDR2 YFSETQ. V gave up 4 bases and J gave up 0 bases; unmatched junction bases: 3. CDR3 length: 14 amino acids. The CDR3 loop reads CASSRGTANYGYTF. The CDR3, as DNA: TGCGCCAGCAGCAGAGGGACAGCTAACTATGGCTACACCTTC.

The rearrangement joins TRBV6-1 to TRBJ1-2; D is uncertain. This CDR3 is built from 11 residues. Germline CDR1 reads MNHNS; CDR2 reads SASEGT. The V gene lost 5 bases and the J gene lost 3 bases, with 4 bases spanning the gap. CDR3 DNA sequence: TGTGCCAGCAGTCCGGACTATGGCTACACCTTC. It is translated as CASSPDYGYTF.

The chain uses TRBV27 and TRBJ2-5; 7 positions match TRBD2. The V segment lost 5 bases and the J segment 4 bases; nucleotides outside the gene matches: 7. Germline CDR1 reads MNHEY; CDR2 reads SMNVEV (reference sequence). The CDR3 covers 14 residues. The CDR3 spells CASSHGGWGETQYF. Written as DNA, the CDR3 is TGTGCCAGCAGTCACGGGGGGTGGGGAGAGACCCAGTACTTC.

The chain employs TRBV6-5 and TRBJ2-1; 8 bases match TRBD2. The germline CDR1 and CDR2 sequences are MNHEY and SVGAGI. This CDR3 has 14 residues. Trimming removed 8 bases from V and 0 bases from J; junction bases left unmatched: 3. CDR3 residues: CASWSGSSYNEQFF. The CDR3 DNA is TGTGCCAGCTGGAGCGGGAGCTCCTACAATGAGCAGTTCTTC.

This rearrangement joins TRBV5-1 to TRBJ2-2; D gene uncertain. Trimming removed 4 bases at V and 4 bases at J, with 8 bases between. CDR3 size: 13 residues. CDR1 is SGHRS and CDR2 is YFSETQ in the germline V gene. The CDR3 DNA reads TGCGCCAGCAGCACGGGTCGCACCGGGGAGCTGTTTTTT. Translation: CASSTGRTGELFF.

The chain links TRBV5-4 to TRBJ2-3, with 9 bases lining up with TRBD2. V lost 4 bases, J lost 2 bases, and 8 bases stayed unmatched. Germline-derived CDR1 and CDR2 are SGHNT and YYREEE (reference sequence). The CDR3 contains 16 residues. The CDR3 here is CASSRLGGGDTDTQYF. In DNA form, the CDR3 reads TGTGCCAGCAGCCGCCTTGGCGGGGGGGACACAGATACGCAGTATTTT. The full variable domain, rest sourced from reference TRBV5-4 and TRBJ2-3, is ETGVTQSPTHLIKTRGQQVTLRCSSQSGHNTVSWYQQALGQGPQFIFQYYREEENGRGNFPPRFSGLQFPNYSSELNVNALELDDSALYLCASSRLGGGDTDTQYFGPGTRLTVL.

The CDR3 DNA reads as TGTGCCAGCAGCTTCGGCGCTAGCGGGGGGGCCCCGTACAATGAGCAGTTCTTC. This gives the protein CASSFGASGGAPYNEQFF. The V and J genes are TRBV5-4 and TRBJ2-1, with 12 bases matching TRBD2. Losses at the gene ends were 2 bases for V and 4 bases for J; bases not matched to a gene: 10. CDR1 is SGHNT and CDR2 is YYREEE in the germline V gene (reference sequence). The CDR3 contains 18 residues.

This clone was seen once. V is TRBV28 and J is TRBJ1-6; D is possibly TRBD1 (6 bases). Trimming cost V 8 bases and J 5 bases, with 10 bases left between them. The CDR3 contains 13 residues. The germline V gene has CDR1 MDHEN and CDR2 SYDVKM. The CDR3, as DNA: TGTGCCAGCCGGGACACGGATAATTCACCCCTCCACTTT. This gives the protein CASRDTDNSPLHF.

CDR3 protein: CASSNQGLSGGYNEQFF. The CDR3 nucleotides are TGTGCCAGTAGTAACCAGGGACTAAGCGGGGGGTACAATGAGCAGTTCTTC. This chain links TRBV19 with TRBJ2-1; 9 bases agree with TRBD2. The CDR3 covers 17 residues. CDR1 LNHDA and CDR2 SQIVND come from the germline V gene (reference sequence). V lost 4 bases to trimming and J lost 4 bases; unmatched junction nucleotides: 11.

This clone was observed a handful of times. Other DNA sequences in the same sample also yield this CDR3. The CDR3 loop reads CASSQGLANTGELFF. CDR3 nucleotide sequence: TGCGCCAGCAGCCAGGGACTAGCTAACACCGGGGAGCTGTTTTTT. V is TRBV4-1 and J is TRBJ2-2; 9 bases match TRBD2. The CDR3 is 15 amino acids. Per the germline V gene, CDR1 is MGHRA and CDR2 is YSYEKL. V lost 3 bases to trimming and J lost 2 bases; unmatched junction nucleotides: 1.

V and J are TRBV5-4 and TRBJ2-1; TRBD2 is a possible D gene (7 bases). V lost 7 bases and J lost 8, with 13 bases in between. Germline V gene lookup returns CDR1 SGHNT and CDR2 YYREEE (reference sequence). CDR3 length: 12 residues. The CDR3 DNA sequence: TGTGCCAGCCGGGGGGCGAGGGATGAGCAGTTCTTC. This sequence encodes CASRGARDEQFF.

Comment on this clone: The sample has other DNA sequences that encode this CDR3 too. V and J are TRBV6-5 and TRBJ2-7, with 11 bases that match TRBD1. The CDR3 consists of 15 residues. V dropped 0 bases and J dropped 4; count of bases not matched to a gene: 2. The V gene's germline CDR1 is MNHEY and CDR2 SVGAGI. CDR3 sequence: CASSYSGQGAYEQYF. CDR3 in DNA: TGTGCCAGCAGTTACTCAGGACAGGGGGCGTACGAGCAGTACTTC.

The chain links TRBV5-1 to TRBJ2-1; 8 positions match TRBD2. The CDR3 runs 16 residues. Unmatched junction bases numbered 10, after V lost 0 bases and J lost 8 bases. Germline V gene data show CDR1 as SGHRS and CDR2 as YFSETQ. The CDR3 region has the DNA TGCGCCAGCAGCTTGGTAGCTAGCGGGTCCAGGGATGAGCAGTTCTTC. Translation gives CASSLVASGSRDEQFF.

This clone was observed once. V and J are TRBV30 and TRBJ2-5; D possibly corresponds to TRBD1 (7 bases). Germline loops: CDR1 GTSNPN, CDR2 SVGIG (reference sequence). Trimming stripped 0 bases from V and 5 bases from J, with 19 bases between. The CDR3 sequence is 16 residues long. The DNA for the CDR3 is TGTGCCTGGAGTGTGGGGATGTCAGGGGGGAGTGAGACCCAGTACTTC. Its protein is CAWSVGMSGGSETQYF.

This CDR3 reads CASSLVSGGASYNEQFF. CDR3 sequence (DNA): TGTGCCAGCAGCCTGGTGTCGGGGGGGGCATCCTACAATGAGCAGTTCTTC. This sequence joins TRBV5-4 and TRBJ2-1; 8 bases are a match to TRBD2. There are 17 residues in the CDR3. The trim removed 4 bases at V and 1 base at J, leaving 10 bases unmatched. Per the germline V gene, CDR1 is SGHNT and CDR2 is YYREEE (reference sequence).

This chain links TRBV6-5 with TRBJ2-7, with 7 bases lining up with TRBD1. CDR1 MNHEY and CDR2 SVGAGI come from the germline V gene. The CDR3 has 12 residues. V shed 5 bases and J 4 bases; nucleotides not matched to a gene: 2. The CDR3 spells CASSLQGYEQYF. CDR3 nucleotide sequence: TGTGCCAGCAGTCTACAGGGGTACGAGCAGTACTTC.

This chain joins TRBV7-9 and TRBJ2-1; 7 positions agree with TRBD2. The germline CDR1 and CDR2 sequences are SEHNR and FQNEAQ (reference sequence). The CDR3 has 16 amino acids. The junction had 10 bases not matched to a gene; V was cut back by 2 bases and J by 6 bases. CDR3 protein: CASSLHPGGSLNEQFF. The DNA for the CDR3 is TGTGCCAGCAGCTTACACCCCGGGGGGTCCCTCAATGAGCAGTTCTTC.

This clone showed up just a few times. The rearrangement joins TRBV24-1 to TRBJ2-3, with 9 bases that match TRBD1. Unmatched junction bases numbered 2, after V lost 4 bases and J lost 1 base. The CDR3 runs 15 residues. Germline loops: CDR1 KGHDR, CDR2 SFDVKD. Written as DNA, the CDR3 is TGTGCCACCAGTGAGGGACAGGGACGCACAGATACGCAGTATTTT. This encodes CATSEGQGRTDTQYF.

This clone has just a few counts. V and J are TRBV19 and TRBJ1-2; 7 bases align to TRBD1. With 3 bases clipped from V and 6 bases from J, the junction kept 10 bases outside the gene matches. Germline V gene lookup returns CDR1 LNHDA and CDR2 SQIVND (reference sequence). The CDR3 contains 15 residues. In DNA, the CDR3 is TGTGCCAGTAGTATCTCCTCCGGGACAGTCGATGGCTACACCTTC. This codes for CASSISSGTVDGYTF.

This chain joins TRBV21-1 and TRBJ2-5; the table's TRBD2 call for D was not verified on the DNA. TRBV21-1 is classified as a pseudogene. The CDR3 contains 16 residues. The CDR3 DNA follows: TGTGCCAGCAGCACCAAGCTAGCGGGAGCTCAAGAGACCCAGTACTTC. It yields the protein CASSTKLAGAQETQYF.

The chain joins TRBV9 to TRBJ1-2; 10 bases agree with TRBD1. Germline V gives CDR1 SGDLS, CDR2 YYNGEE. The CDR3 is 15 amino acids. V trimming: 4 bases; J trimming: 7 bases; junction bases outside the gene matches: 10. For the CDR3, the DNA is TGTGCCAGCAGCCCGCAACGGACAGGGGGTACTGGCTACACCTTC. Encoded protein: CASSPQRTGGTGYTF.

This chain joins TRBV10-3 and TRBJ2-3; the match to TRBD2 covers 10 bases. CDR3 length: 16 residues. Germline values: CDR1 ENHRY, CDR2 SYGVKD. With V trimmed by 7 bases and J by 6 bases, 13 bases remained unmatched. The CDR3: CAINEGASGGFDTQYF. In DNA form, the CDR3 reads TGTGCCATCAACGAAGGGGCTAGCGGGGGATTCGATACGCAGTATTTT.

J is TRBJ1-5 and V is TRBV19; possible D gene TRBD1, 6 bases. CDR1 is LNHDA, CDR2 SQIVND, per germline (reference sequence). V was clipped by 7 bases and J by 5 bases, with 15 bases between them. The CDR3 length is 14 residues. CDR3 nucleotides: TGTGCCAGTAAACCAACAGGGTGGCATCAGCCCCAGCATTTT. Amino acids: CASKPTGWHQPQHF.

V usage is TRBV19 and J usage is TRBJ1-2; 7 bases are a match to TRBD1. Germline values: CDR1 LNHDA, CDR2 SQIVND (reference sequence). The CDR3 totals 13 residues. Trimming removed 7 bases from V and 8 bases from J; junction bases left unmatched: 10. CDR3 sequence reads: CASTPKDRSGYTF. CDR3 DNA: TGTGCCAGTACCCCTAAGGACAGGAGCGGCTACACCTTC.

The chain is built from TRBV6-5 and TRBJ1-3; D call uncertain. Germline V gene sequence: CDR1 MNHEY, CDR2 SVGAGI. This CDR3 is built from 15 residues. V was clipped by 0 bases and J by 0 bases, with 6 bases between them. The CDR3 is CASSYSGSSGNTIYF. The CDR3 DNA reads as TGTGCCAGCAGTTACTCGGGGAGCTCTGGAAACACCATATATTTT.

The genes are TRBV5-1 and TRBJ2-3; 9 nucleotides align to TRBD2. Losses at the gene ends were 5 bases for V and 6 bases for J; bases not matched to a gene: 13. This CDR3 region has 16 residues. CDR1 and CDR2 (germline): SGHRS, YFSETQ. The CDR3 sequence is CASRADVAGVTDTQYF. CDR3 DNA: TGCGCCAGCAGGGCGGATGTAGCGGGAGTTACGGATACGCAGTATTTT.